This T cell receptor (beta chain) came from a study of T cell changes during pregnancy in multiple sclerosis. TCRdb's table, derived via immunoSEQ multiplex PCR, lists solely in-frame clones and lacks some. The sample shows around 95,000 clones, about 91% of them seen only once. CDR1 MGHDK and CDR2 SYGVNS come from the germline V gene. V dropped 7 bases and J dropped 2; count of bases not matched to a gene: 10. CDR3 length: 16 amino acids. The TCR sequence derives from a female donor in good health, enrolled as a control in a pregnancy study. Source: peripheral blood, taken after pregnancy. V usage is TRBV25-1 and J usage is TRBJ2-1; 8 bases agree with TRBD2. The CDR3 nucleotides are TGTGCCAGCACCCCCGGGGGGGGTGGTACCTACAATGAGCAGTTCTTC. It codes for CASTPGGGGTYNEQFF.